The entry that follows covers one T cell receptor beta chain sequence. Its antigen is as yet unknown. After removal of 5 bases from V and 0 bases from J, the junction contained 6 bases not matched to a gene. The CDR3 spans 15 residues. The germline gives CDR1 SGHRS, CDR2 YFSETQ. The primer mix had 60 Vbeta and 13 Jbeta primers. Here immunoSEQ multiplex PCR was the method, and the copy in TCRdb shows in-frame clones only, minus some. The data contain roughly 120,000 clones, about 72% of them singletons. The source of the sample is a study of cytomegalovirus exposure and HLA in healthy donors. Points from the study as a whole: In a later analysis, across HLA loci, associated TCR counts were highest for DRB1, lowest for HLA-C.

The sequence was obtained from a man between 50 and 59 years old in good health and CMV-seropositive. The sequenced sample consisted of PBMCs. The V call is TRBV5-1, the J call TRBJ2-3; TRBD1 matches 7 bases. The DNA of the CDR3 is TGCGCCAGCAGACTGGGGACAGCTAGCACAGATACGCAGTATTTT. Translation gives CASRLGTASTDTQYF.